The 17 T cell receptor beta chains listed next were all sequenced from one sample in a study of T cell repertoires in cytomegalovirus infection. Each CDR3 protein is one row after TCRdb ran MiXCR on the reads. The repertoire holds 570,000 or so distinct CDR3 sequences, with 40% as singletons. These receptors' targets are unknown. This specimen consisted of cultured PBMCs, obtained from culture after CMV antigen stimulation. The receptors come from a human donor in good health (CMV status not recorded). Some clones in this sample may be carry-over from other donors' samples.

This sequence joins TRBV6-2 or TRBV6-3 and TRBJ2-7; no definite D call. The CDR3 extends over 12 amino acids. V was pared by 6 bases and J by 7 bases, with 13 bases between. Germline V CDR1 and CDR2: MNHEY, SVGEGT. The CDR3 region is CASSQRRGEQYF. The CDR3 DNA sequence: TGTGCCAGCAGCCAAAGGAGAGGAGAGCAGTACTTC.

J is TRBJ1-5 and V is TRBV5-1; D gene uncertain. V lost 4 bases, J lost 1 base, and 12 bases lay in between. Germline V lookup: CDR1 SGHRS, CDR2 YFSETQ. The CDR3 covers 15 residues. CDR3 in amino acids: CASSGREPSNQPQHF. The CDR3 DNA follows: TGCGCCAGCAGCGGTCGTGAGCCAAGCAATCAGCCCCAGCATTTT.

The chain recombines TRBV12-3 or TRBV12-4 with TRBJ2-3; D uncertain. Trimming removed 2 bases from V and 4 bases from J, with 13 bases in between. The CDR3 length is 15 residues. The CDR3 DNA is TGTGCCAGCAGTTTACCGGGTGGGGAAGCAGATACGCAGTATTTT. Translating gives CASSLPGGEADTQYF.

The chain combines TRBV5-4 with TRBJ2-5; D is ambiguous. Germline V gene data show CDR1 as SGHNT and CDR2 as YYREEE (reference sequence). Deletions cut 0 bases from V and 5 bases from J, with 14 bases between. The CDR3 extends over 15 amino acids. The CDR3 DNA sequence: TGTGCCAGCAGCTTGGAGAAAAACAGTCCGGAGACCCAGTACTTC. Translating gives CASSLEKNSPETQYF.

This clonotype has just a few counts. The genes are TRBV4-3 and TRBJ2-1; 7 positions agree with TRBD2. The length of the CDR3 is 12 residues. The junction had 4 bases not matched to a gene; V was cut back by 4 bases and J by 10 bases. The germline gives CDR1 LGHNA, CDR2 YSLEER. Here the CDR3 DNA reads TGCGCCAGCAGCCGAAACGGGGGGGAGCAGTTCTTC. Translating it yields CASSRNGGEQFF.

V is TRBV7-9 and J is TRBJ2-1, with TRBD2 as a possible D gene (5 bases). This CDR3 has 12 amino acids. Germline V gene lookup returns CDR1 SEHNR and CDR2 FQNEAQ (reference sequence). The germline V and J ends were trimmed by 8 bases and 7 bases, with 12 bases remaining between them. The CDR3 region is CASQPSWNEQFF. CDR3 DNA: TGTGCCAGCCAACCTAGCTGGAATGAGCAGTTCTTC.

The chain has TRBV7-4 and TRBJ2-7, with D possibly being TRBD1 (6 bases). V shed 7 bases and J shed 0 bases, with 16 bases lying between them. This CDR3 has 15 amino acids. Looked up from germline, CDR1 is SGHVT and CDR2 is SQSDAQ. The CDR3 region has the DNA TGTGCCAGCAATATGATGGAGGACAGCTCCTACGAGCAGTACTTC. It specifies CASNMMEDSSYEQYF.

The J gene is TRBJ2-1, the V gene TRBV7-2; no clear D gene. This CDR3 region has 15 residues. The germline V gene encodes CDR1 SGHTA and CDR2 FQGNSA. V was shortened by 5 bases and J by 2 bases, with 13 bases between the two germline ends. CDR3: CASSVSSTPYNEQFF. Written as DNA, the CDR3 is TGTGCCAGCAGCGTTTCCTCTACCCCCTACAATGAGCAGTTCTTC.

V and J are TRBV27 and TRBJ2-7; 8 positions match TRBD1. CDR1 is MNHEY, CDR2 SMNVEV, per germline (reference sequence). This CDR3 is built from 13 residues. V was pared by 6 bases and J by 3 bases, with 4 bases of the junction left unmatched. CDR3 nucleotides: TGTGCCAGCAGAGGACAGGGTTTCTACGAGCAGTACTTC. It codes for CASRGQGFYEQYF.

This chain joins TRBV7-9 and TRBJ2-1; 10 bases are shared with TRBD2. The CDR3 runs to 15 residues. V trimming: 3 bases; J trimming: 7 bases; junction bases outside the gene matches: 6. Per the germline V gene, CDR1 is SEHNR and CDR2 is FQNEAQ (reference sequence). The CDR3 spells CASSFSGGKSNEQFF. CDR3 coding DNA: TGTGCCAGCAGCTTTAGCGGGGGGAAGTCGAATGAGCAGTTCTTC.

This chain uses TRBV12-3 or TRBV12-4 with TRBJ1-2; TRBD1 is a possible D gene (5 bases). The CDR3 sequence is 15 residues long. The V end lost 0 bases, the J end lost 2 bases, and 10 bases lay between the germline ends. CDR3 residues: CASSLATRANYGYTF. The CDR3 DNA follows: TGTGCCAGCAGTTTAGCAACCAGGGCCAACTATGGCTACACCTTC.

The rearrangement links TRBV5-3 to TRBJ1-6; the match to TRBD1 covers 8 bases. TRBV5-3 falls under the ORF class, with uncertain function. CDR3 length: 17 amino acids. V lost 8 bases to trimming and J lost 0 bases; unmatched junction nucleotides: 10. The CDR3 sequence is CASSLRDRSSYNSPLHF. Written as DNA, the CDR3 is TGTGCCAGCAGCCTCCGGGACAGGAGCTCCTATAATTCACCCCTCCACTTT.

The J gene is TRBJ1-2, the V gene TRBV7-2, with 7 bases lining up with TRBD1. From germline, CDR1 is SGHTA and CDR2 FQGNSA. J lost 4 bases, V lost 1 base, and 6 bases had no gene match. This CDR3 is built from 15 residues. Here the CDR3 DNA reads TGTGCCAGCAGCTTAGAGCAGGGGGTAGGCTATGGCTACACCTTC. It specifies CASSLEQGVGYGYTF.

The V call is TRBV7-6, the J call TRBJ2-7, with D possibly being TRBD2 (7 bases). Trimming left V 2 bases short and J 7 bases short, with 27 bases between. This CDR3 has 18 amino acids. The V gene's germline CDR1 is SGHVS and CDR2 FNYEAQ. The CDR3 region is CASSLSPRGGSRGAEQYF. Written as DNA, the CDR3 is TGTGCCAGCAGCTTATCCCCTAGGGGGGGGAGTAGAGGGGCTGAGCAGTACTTC. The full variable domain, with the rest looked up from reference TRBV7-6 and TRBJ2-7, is GAGVSQSPRYKVTKRGQDVALRCDPISGHVSLYWYRQALGQGPEFLTYFNYEAQQDKSGLPNDRFSAERPEGSISTLTIQRTEQRDSAMYRCASSLSPRGGSRGAEQYFGPGTRLTVT.

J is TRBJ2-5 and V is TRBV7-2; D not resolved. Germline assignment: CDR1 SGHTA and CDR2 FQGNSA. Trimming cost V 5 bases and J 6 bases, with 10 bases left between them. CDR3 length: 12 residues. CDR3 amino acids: CASSGEWKTQYF. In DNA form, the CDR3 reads TGTGCCAGCAGCGGCGAGTGGAAGACCCAGTACTTC. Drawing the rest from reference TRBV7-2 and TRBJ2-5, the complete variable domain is GAGVSQSPSNKVTEKGKDVELRCDPISGHTALYWYRQSLGQGLEFLIYFQGNSAPDKSGLPSDRFSAERTGGSVSTLTIQRTQQEDSAVYLCASSGEWKTQYFGPGTRLLVL.

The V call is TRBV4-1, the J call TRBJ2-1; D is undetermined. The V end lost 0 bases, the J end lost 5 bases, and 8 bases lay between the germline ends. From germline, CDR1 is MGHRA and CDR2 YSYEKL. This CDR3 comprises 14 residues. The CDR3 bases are TGCGCCAGCAGCCAAGATTTTGATGACAATGAGCAGTTCTTC. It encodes CASSQDFDDNEQFF.

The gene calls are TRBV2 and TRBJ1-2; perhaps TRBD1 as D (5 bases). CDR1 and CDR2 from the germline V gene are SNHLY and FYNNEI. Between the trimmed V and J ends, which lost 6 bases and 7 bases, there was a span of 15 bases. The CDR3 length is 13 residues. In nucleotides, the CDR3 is TGTGCCAGCAGAGACAGATCCCCCAGTGGCTACACCTTC. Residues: CASRDRSPSGYTF.